This TCR beta chain is from a study of Tregs in tolerant kidney transplant recipients. Germline lookup yields CDR1 MNHNY and CDR2 SVGAGI (reference sequence). This CDR3 spans 15 amino acids. The trim removed 0 bases at V and 5 bases at J, leaving 6 bases unmatched. Produced via immunoSEQ multiplex PCR; TCRdb's table is partial and in-frame only. The data hold approximately 260,000 clones, with around 82% observed a single time. The sequence was obtained from a human donor in good health. The sample taken for sequencing was CD4+ T cells from blood. This chain connects TRBV6-6 to TRBJ1-1; 7 bases map to TRBD1. For the CDR3, the DNA is TGTGCCAGCAGTTACTCCCCGACAGGGCAAACTGAAGCTTTCTTT. Residues: CASSYSPTGQTEAFF.